A selection of T cell receptor beta chains follows, all from one sample in a study of regulatory T cells in long-lasting Graves disease. TCRdb re-called the multiplex PCR reads with MiXCR, one entry per CDR3 protein. The table shows 360,000 or so distinct CDR3 sequences, with approximately 23% occurring only once. The starting material was peripheral blood mononuclear cells (PBMCs), obtained when the disease was refractory, from a patient treated with antithyroid drugs. The receptors were gathered from a woman aged 40-49 years with Graves disease. Both conserved end residues are part of each CDR3. D genes are given only for firm matches. Clone size is shown for a subset of rows, as once, few, many or a class of expanded clone.

NA	TRBJ2-3	TRBV5-1	NA	11	TGCGCCTGCCGGAACACAGATACGCAGTATTTT	CACRNTDTQYF
NA	TRBJ1-1	TRBV28	TRBD1	16	TGTGCCAGCAGTTTATTGGTAGGCCAGCAGGGGGCTGGAGCTTTCTTT	CASSLLVGQQGAGAFF
many	TRBJ1-1	TRBV28	NA	14	TGTGCCAGCAGTTGGACGGACATGAACACTGAAGCTTTCTTT	CASSWTDMNTEAFF
NA	TRBJ2-3	TRBV11-2	NA	14	TGTGCCAGCAGCTTACTCAGGGACACAGATACGCAGTATTTT	CASSLLRDTDTQYF
few	TRBJ2-3	TRBV28	TRBD2	17	TGTGCCAGCGTCGCCCGGATGTGGGGGGACTACACAGATACGCAGTATTTT	CASVARMWGDYTDTQYF
NA	TRBJ2-1	TRBV7-9	NA	16	TGTGCCAGCAGCCCAGTGAGCCCAAGCTCCTACAATGAGCAGTTCTTC	CASSPVSPSSYNEQFF
NA	TRBJ2-7	TRBV20-1	NA	12	TGCAGTGCTAGACCCCAGGGCTACGAGCAGTACTTC	CSARPQGYEQYF
many	TRBJ1-1	TRBV12-3/TRBV12-4	TRBD1	16	TGTGCCAGCAGTTTAGCTGGGACAGGGGACAACACTGAAGCTTTCTTT	CASSLAGTGDNTEAFF
few	TRBJ1-2	TRBV6-1	NA	17	TGTGCCAGCAGACACACCCGGGTAGCAGCCCCTAACTATGGCTACACCTTC	CASRHTRVAAPNYGYTF
many	TRBJ2-7	TRBV11-2	NA	16	TGTGCCAGCAGCTTATCCGGCGGACACTCCACCTACGAGCAGTACTTC	CASSLSGGHSTYEQYF
many	TRBJ1-4	TRBV13	NA	15	TGTGCCAGCAGCTCCGGACGGATCCGTAATGAAAAACTGTTTTTT	CASSSGRIRNEKLFF
few	TRBJ2-1	TRBV28	TRBD2	18	TGTGCCAGCAGTTGGCAGGGAGGGGCTAGCGGGCGTTTAGATGAGCAGTTCTTC	CASSWQGGASGRLDEQFF